Given below is one TCR beta chain in context. The sample originates from a study of Ad26.COV2.S vaccination and SARS-CoV-2 variants. Treatment denoted: around 19 received Ad26.COV2.S at low or high dose, single or two shots; about 5 received placebo; per-sample allocation not given. After the first vaccine or placebo injection, samples were drawn on day 63. Only in-frame clones appear in the TCRdb table, and some are missing; sequencing was by immunoSEQ multiplex PCR. The table shows under 550,000 clones, with over 75% occurring only once. The CDR3 runs to 13 residues. The ends were cut back, 0 bases at V and 5 bases at J, with 7 bases in the middle. Germline CDR1 reads ENHRY; CDR2 reads SYGVKD.

This specimen consisted of peripheral blood, obtained in a trial of Ad26.COV2.S vaccine versus placebo. This chain links TRBV10-3 with TRBJ1-2; D unclear. The TCR comes from a person between 18 and 65 years old who received the Ad26.COV2.S COVID-19 vaccine or a placebo. The CDR3 region has the DNA TGTGCCATCAGTGAGTCGTCCCTATATGGCTACACCTTC. It specifies CAISESSLYGYTF.